This TCR beta chain was captured by sequencing in a study of T cell responses to AZD1222 COVID-19 vaccine. The V end was cut by 5 bases, the J end by 5 bases, with 12 bases between. The CDR3 runs 13 residues. Clones were sequenced by immunoSEQ multiplex PCR, and TCRdb holds only the in-frame ones, with some missing. The sample has some 150,000 clones, over 85% seen once. This sequence joins TRBV12-3 or TRBV12-4 and TRBJ2-5; D may match TRBD1 or TRBD2 (5 bases each). This clonotype was obtained from an adult in good health. Sequencing was performed on peripheral blood, taken on day 0 of AZD1222 vaccination. CDR3 sequence reads: CASSVRGLETQYF. CDR3 nucleotides: TGTGCCAGCAGTGTGAGGGGATTGGAGACCCAGTACTTC.